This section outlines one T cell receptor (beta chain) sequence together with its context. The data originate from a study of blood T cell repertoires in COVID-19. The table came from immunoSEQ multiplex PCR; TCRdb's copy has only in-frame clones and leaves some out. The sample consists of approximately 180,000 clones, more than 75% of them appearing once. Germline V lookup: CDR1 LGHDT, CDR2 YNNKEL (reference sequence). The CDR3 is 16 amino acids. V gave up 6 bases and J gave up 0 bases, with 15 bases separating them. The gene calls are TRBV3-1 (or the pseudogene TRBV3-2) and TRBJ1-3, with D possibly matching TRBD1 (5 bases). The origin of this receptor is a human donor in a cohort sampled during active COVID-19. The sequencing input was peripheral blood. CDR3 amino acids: CASSHIDSFSGNTIYF. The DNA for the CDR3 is TGTGCCAGCAGTCATATCGACAGCTTCTCTGGAAACACCATATATTTT.